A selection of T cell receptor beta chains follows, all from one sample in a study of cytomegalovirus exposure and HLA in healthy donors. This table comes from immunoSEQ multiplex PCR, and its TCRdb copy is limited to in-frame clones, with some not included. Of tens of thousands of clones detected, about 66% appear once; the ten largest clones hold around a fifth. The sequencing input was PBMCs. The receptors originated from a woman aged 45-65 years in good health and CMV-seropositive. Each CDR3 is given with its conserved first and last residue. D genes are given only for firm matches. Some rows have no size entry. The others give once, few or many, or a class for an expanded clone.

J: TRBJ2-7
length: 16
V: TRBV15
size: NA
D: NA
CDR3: CATSRVKAQGFNEQYF
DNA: TGTGCCACCAGCAGAGTGAAGGCTCAGGGATTTAACGAGCAGTACTTC

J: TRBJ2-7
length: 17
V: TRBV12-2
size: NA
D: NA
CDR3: CASRLALRGDYSYEQYF
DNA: TGTGCAAGTCGCTTAGCGTTACGAGGGGACTACTCCTACGAGCAGTACTTC

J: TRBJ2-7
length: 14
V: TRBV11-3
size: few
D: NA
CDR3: CASSPGGRTGEQYF
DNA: TGTGCCAGCAGCCCAGGGGGGCGGACCGGCGAGCAGTACTTC

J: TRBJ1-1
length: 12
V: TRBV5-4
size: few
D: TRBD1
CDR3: CASSLEGAKAFF
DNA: TGTGCCAGCAGCTTGGAGGGGGCGAAAGCTTTCTTT

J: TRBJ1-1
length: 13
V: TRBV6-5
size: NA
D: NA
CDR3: CASSSGRRTEAFF
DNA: TGTGCCAGCAGTTCCGGGAGGCGGACTGAAGCTTTCTTT

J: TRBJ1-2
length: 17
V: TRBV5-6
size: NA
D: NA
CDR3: CASRPRGLLGFGYGYTF
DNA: TGTGCCAGCAGACCAAGGGGTCTCCTGGGGTTTGGGTATGGCTACACCTTC

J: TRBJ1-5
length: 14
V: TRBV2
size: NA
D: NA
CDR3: CASSGDSDYQPQHF
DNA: TGTGCCAGCAGTGGTGATAGTGATTATCAGCCCCAGCATTTT

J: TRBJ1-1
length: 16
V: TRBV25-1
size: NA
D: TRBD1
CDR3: CASSDRQGSRDTEAFF
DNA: TGTGCCAGCAGTGATAGACAGGGAAGTAGGGACACTGAAGCTTTCTTT

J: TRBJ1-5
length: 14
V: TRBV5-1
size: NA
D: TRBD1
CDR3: CASSTGERNQPQHF
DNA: TGCGCCAGCAGCACAGGGGAACGCAATCAGCCCCAGCATTTT

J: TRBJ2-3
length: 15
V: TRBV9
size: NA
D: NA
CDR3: CASSVGGGAADTQYF
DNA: TGTGCCAGCAGCGTAGGAGGGGGGGCCGCAGATACGCAGTATTTT

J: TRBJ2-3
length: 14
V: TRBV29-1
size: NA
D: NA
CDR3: CSVLLWQGTDTQYF
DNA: TGCAGCGTACTCCTTTGGCAGGGCACAGATACGCAGTATTTT

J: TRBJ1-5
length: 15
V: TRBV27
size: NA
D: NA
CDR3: CASSLSRGGNQPQHF
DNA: TGTGCCAGCAGTTTATCGCGGGGGGGCAATCAGCCCCAGCATTTT

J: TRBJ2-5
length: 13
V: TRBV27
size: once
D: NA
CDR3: CASSEPGWETQYF
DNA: TGTGCCAGCAGTGAACCCGGTTGGGAGACCCAGTACTTC

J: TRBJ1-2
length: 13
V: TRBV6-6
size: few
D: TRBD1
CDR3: CASSSDRGLGYTF
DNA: TGTGCCAGCAGTTCGGACAGGGGGCTTGGCTACACCTTC

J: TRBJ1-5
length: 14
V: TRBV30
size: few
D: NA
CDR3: CAWSRGSSNQPQHF
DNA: TGTGCCTGGAGTCGGGGTTCGAGCAATCAGCCCCAGCATTTT

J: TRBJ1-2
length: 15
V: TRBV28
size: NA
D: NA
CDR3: CASSLIRGPNYGYTF
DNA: TGTGCCAGCAGTTTAATCCGGGGTCCTAACTATGGCTACACCTTC

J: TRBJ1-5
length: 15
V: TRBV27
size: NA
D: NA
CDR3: CASSKGQYSNQPQHF
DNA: TGTGCCAGCAGTAAAGGACAGTATAGCAATCAGCCCCAGCATTTT

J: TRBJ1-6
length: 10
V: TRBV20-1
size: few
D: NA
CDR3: CSASRGPLHF
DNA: TGCAGTGCTTCCCGGGGACCCCTCCACTTT

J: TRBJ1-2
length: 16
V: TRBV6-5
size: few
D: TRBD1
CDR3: CASSYTWTGLDYGYTF
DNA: TGTGCCAGCAGTTACACTTGGACAGGGTTAGACTATGGCTACACCTTC

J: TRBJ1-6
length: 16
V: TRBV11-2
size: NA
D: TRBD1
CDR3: CASSFVAGTGDSPLHF
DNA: TGTGCCAGCAGCTTCGTTGCTGGGACAGGGGATTCACCCCTCCACTTT

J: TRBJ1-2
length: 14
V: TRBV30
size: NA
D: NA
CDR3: CAWSVVGDFYGYTF
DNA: TGTGCCTGGAGTGTGGTCGGAGATTTCTATGGCTACACCTTC

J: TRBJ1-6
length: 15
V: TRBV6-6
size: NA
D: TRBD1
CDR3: CASTSTGGIVSPLHF
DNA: TGTGCCAGCACCAGTACAGGGGGCATCGTATCACCCCTCCACTTT

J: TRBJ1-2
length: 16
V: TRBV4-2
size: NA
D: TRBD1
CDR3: CASSQGETGGKDGYTF
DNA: TGTGCCAGCAGCCAAGGAGAGACAGGGGGGAAGGATGGCTACACCTTC

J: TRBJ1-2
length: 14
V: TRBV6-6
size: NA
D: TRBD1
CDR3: CASSPWTGGLGYTF
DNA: TGTGCCAGCAGTCCTTGGACAGGGGGCCTTGGCTACACCTTC

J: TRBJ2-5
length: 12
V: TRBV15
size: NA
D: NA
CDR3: CATSAYQETQYF
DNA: TGTGCCACCTCAGCGTACCAAGAGACCCAGTACTTC

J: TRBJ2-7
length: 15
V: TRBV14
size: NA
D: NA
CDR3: CASSQPGSLTGEQYF
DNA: TGTGCCAGCAGCCAACCGGGATCCCTAACGGGAGAGCAGTACTTC

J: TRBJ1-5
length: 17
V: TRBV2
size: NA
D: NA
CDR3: CASGEEYYSLSNQPQHF
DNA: TGTGCCAGCGGGGAGGAGTATTATTCGCTTAGCAATCAGCCCCAGCATTTT

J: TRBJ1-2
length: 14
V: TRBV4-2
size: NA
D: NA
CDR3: CASSHTETAYGYTF
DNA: TGTGCCAGCAGCCACACCGAGACAGCCTATGGCTACACCTTC

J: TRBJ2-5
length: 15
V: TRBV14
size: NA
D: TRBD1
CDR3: CASSLPGQVQETQYF
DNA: TGTGCCAGCAGTCTACCGGGACAGGTCCAAGAGACCCAGTACTTC

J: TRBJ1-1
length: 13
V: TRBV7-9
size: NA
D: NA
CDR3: CASSQQENTEAFF
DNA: TGTGCCAGCAGCCAACAGGAAAACACTGAAGCTTTCTTT

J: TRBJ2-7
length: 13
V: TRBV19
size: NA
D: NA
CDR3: CASRGQPQGEQYF
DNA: TGTGCCAGTAGGGGACAACCCCAGGGGGAGCAGTACTTC

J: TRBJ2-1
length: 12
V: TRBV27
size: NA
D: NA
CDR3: CASSSLATSRFF
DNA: TGTGCCAGCAGTTCTCTAGCAACCAGCAGGTTCTTC

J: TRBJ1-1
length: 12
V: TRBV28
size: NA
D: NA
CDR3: CASSLLSTEAFF
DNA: TGTGCCAGCAGTTTACTGTCCACTGAAGCTTTCTTT

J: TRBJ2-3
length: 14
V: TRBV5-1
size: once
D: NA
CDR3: CASSFSAGTDTQYF
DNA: TGCGCCAGCAGCTTTAGCGCCGGGACAGATACGCAGTATTTT

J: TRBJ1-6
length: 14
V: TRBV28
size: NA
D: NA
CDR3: CASSSGAYNSPLHF
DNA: TGTGCCAGCAGTTCCGGGGCCTATAATTCACCCCTCCACTTT

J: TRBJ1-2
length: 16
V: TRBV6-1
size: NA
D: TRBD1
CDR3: CASSVVRTGGNYGYTF
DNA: TGTGCCAGCAGTGTAGTCCGGACAGGGGGTAACTATGGCTACACCTTC

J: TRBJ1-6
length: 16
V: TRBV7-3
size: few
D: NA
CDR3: CASSLLGTSYNSPLHF
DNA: TGTGCCAGCAGCTTATTGGGGACATCGTATAATTCACCCCTCCACTTT

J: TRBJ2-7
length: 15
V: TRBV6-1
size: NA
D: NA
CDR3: CASSETGRGWYEQYF
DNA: TGTGCCAGCAGTGAAACGGGCAGGGGTTGGTACGAGCAGTACTTC

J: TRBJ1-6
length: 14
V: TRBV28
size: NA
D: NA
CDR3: CVSSLRKINSPLHF
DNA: TGTGTCAGCAGTCTACGTAAGATTAATTCACCCCTCCACTTT

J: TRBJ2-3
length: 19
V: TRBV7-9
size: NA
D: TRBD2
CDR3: CASSDWRAGVSLSTDTQYF
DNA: TGTGCCAGCAGCGACTGGCGAGCGGGGGTCTCCCTTAGCACAGATACGCAGTATTTT

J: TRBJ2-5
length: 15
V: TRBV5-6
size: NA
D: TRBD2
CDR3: CASTPGRGGRETQYF
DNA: TGTGCCAGCACCCCCGGGCGGGGGGGCCGTGAGACCCAGTACTTC

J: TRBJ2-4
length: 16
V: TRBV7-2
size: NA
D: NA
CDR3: CASSKRVREAKNIQYF
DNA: TGTGCCAGCAGCAAGAGGGTCCGGGAAGCCAAAAACATTCAGTACTTC

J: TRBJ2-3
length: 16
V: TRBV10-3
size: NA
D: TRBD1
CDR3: CAISAGQGISTDTQYF
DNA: TGTGCCATCAGTGCCGGACAGGGAATTAGCACAGATACGCAGTATTTT

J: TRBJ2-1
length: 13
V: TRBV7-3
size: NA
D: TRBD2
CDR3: CASSSTLSGGQFF
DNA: TGTGCCAGCAGCTCCACCCTTTCGGGGGGGCAGTTCTTC

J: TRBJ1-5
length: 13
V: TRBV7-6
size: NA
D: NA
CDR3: CASSFFLGAAQHF
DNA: TGTGCCAGCAGCTTTTTTTTGGGGGCAGCCCAGCATTTT

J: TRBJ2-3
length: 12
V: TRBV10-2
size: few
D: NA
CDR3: CASQQGTDTQYF
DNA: TGCGCCAGCCAACAGGGCACAGATACGCAGTATTTT

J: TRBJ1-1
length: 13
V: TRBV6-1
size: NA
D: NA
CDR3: CASSEVRSTEAFF
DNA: TGTGCCAGCAGTGAAGTGAGGAGCACTGAAGCTTTCTTT

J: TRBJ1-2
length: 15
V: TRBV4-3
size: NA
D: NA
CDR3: CASSQDSGPAYGYTF
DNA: TGCGCCAGCAGCCAAGATTCGGGTCCGGCTTATGGCTACACCTTC